This TCR beta chain came from a study of T cells after yellow fever vaccination. TCRdb redid the calling of the 5' RACE reads with MiXCR, one entry per CDR3 protein. The data contain some 240,000 distinct CDR3 sequences, around 5.3% of them singletons. With respect to this clonotype: What it binds is unknown.

Overall study findings and caveats: Most clones from primary vaccination resurfaced after the booster (around 95% CD4, over 85% CD8).

The material was CD4+ T cells sorted from PBMCs, obtained on the day of the yellow fever booster vaccination. The TCR comes from a man in his late teens or twenties who received the YFV17D yellow fever vaccine.

Written as DNA, the CDR3 is TGTGCCAGCTCACCGTTCACTTCGGAGCGAGAGACCCAGTACTTC. It translates to CASSPFTSERETQYF. The rearrangement links TRBV18 to TRBJ2-5; no reliable D call. Between the trimmed V and J ends, which lost 3 bases and 4 bases, there was a span of 15 bases. The CDR3 has 15 residues. Germline lookup yields CDR1 KGHSH and CDR2 LQKENI.